This T cell receptor (beta chain) came from a study of siplizumab effects on memory and regulatory T cells. General study findings and limits: Just a small share of alloreactive clones was traced back to unstimulated subsets. Treg-derived clones made up an average of approximately 64% of mappable alloreactive CD4+ clones with siplizumab and under 35% in controls. No functional test confirmed suppression by proliferating siplizumab-culture Tregs.

Per germline, CDR1 SGHNT and CDR2 YENEEA. The CDR3 has 14 amino acids. V lost 1 base and J lost 2, with 5 bases in between. A remark on this clone: Its matching antigen is unknown.

Around 96,000 TCR templates underwent assay in each sample. This table comes from immunoSEQ multiplex PCR, and its TCRdb copy is limited to in-frame clones, with some not included. The sample consists of some 100,000 clones, over 85% of them appearing once. Input material: CD8+ T cells sorted from blood. The V and J genes are TRBV11-3 and TRBJ2-2; D is unclear. The TCR comes from a human donor in good health. Here the CDR3 reads CASSLGPNTGELFF. CDR3 sequence (DNA): TGTGCCAGCAGCTTAGGACCTAACACCGGGGAGCTGTTTTTT.